The rows below give T cell receptor beta chains drawn from one sample of a study of regulatory T cells. Profiled with immunoSEQ multiplex PCR; TCRdb holds only in-frame clones, not every one. The sample lists some 38,000 clones; about 89% were seen once. Source material: conventional CD4+ T cells sorted from blood. Receptors were obtained from a person in their late teens or twenties with CD3G deficiency. CDR3s include the opening cysteine and the closing phenylalanine or tryptophan. The order of the fields is V gene, J gene, CDR3 protein.

V: TRBV5-1; J: TRBJ2-3; CDR3: CASSPNADLVDTQYF
V: TRBV28; J: TRBJ2-7; CDR3: CASSVGDEQYF
V: TRBV7-2; J: TRBJ2-7; CDR3: CASSLRAGGQYEQYF
V: TRBV6-1; J: TRBJ2-7; CDR3: CASSRGLYEQYF
V: TRBV28; J: TRBJ2-5; CDR3: CASSFSGYQETQYF
V: TRBV7-2; J: TRBJ2-1; CDR3: CASSRNRDNEQFF
V: TRBV28; J: TRBJ1-1; CDR3: CASSLETGEAFF
V: TRBV28; J: TRBJ2-1; CDR3: CASSSPAGGYNEQFF
V: TRBV7-9; J: TRBJ1-2; CDR3: CASSSGPGGGYTF
V: TRBV4-1; J: TRBJ1-2; CDR3: CASSQAGAGGYTF
V: TRBV6-1; J: TRBJ1-2; CDR3: CASSAGGVAYGYTF
V: TRBV2; J: TRBJ2-7; CDR3: CASSEPIGIATYEQYF
V: TRBV5-1; J: TRBJ2-7; CDR3: CASSLGPDRVKSEQYF
V: TRBV28; J: TRBJ2-2; CDR3: CASSFWAAGGAGELFF
V: TRBV28; J: TRBJ1-4; CDR3: CASSKGGQRNEKLFF
V: TRBV6-1; J: TRBJ2-3; CDR3: CASRGPSTDTQYF
V: TRBV6-1; J: TRBJ2-7; CDR3: CASSEGGVSSEQYF
V: TRBV27; J: TRBJ2-2; CDR3: CATKTLTGELFF
V: TRBV6-1; J: TRBJ1-3; CDR3: CASSGVDGNTIYF
V: TRBV19; J: TRBJ2-1; CDR3: CASATGTSRYNEQFF
V: TRBV5-1; J: TRBJ1-4; CDR3: CASSSGQLNEKLFF
V: TRBV28; J: TRBJ1-1; CDR3: CASSFSGRPNTEAFF
V: TRBV5-1; J: TRBJ2-2; CDR3: CASRSPKQGAQSTGELFF
V: TRBV18; J: TRBJ2-6; CDR3: CASSPYRAWSGANVLTF
V: TRBV28; J: TRBJ1-5; CDR3: CASSFGQYNQPQHF
V: TRBV28; J: TRBJ1-2; CDR3: CASSIEFRDGYTF
V: TRBV6-1; J: TRBJ1-4; CDR3: CASSENVQAANEKLFF
V: TRBV28; J: TRBJ1-4; CDR3: CASGQGEKLFF
V: TRBV15; J: TRBJ1-4; CDR3: CATGDRVQLFF
V: TRBV6-1; J: TRBJ2-7; CDR3: CASSATRGGGEQYF
V: TRBV10-3; J: TRBJ2-1; CDR3: CAIGSGSEQFF
V: TRBV7-9; J: TRBJ2-7; CDR3: CASSGSDRGGEQYF
V: TRBV28; J: TRBJ2-3; CDR3: CASSLWEGRVTDTQYF
V: TRBV7-9; J: TRBJ2-5; CDR3: CASSLEDSKETQYF